Below, 16 T cell receptor beta chains from the same sample are listed, as sequenced in a study of T cell responses to AZD1222 COVID-19 vaccine (dated by TCRdb to the early 2020s). The library was obtained by the immunoSEQ multiplex PCR assay. This is the immuneACCESS table as TCRdb keeps it, with only in-frame sequences that have V and J called. A part of the clones is gone; compared with another copy, unresolved V genes explain less than half, and the rest is unexplained. Counted in this sample were approximately 150,000 clones; 91% of them appeared once. The ten largest clones represent less than 2% of the sample. The time point label here, explained by the study, means: about 28 days (+/-7) after the second vaccine dose. The specimen comprised peripheral blood, sampled 28 days after the second AZD1222 dose. All receptors come from an adult who received the AZD1222 COVID-19 vaccine.

The V call is TRBV6-6, the J call TRBJ2-7, with D perhaps matching TRBD1 (5 bases). Trimming shortened V by 2 bases and J by 6 bases, and 11 bases separated the two germline ends. The CDR3 extends over 13 amino acids. The V gene's germline CDR1 is MNHNY and CDR2 SVGAGI (reference sequence). The CDR3 DNA sequence: TGTGCCAGCAGTTACGGAAGGGGTCGCGAGCAGTACGTC. As protein: CASSYGRGREQYV.

The CDR3 coding sequence is TGTGCCAGCAGCCAAACCCAACTAGCGGGGGCGAACACCGGGGAGCTGTTTTTT. Translating gives CASSQTQLAGANTGELFF. The genes are TRBV3-1 (or the pseudogene TRBV3-2) and TRBJ2-2, with 11 bases matching TRBD2. V shed 2 bases and J 0 bases; nucleotides not matched to a gene: 5. The CDR3 sequence is 18 residues long. CDR1 is LGHDT and CDR2 is YNNKEL in the germline V gene (reference sequence).

The V and J genes are TRBV2 and TRBJ1-5, with D tentatively TRBD1 (5 bases). Germline CDR1 and CDR2: SNHLY and FYNNEI. The V end lost 4 bases, the J end lost 10 bases, and 20 bases lay between the germline ends. The CDR3 extends over 15 amino acids. The CDR3 DNA reads as TGTGCCAGCAGTGTGAGGCACGGGGGAGAGTATCCCCAGCATTTT. It is translated as CASSVRHGGEYPQHF.

V usage is TRBV11-1 and J usage is TRBJ2-1; the D gene is possibly TRBD2 (5 bases). CDR3 length: 14 amino acids. Germline CDR1 reads SGHAT; CDR2 reads FQDESV (reference sequence). V lost 5 bases and J 3 bases, leaving 11 bases between the germline ends. The DNA of the CDR3 is TGTGCCAGCAGCCCTGCTCGGGGCTACAATGAGCAGTTCTTC. Protein: CASSPARGYNEQFF. The whole variable domain, filled in from reference TRBV11-1 and TRBJ2-1, reads EAEVAQSPRYKITEKSQAVAFWCDPISGHATLYWYRQILGQGPELLVQFQDESVVDDSQLPKDRFSAERLKGVDSTLKIQPAELGDSAMYLCASSPARGYNEQFFGPGTRLTVL.

V is TRBV6-4 and J is TRBJ2-2; D unclear. Trimming took off 3 bases at V and 5 bases at J, with 10 bases between the two ends. Germline-derived CDR1 and CDR2 are MRHNA and SNTAGT. The CDR3 consists of 14 residues. The CDR3 DNA sequence: TGTGCCAGCAGTGATCGTTGGAAAACCGGGGAGCTGTTTTTT. It yields the protein CASSDRWKTGELFF.

The chain couples TRBV19 to TRBJ2-3, with D perhaps TRBD1 or TRBD2 (5 bases each). The CDR3 totals 16 residues. Per the germline V gene, CDR1 is LNHDA and CDR2 is SQIVND (reference sequence). Deletions cut 4 bases from V and 2 bases from J, with 16 bases between. The CDR3 bases are TGTGCCAGTAGTAACCTCCCGAGGGGTATCACAGATACGCAGTATTTT. Translating it yields CASSNLPRGITDTQYF.

The rearrangement links TRBV7-2 to TRBJ1-5; the D gene is possibly TRBD1 (5 bases). Germline V lookup: CDR1 SGHTA, CDR2 FQGNSA. The CDR3 runs 14 residues. V was pared by 3 bases and J by 6 bases, with 12 bases between. The CDR3 DNA sequence: TGTGCCAGCAGCTTTACGGGGGGGGGTCAGCCCCAGCATTTT. It specifies CASSFTGGGQPQHF. The full variable domain, in which reference TRBV7-2 and TRBJ1-5 provide the parts outside the CDR3, is GAGVSQSPSNKVTEKGKDVELRCDPISGHTALYWYRQSLGQGLEFLIYFQGNSAPDKSGLPSDRFSAERTGGSVSTLTIQRTQQEDSAVYLCASSFTGGGQPQHFGDGTRLSIL.

CDR3 sequence: CASSEPSGRAGETQYF. The CDR3 region has the DNA TGTGCCAGCAGTGAACCTAGCGGGAGGGCCGGAGAGACCCAGTACTTC. The chain links TRBV25-1 to TRBJ2-5, with TRBD2 matching 12 bases. Germline CDR1 MGHDK, CDR2 SYGVNS. With V trimmed by 2 bases and J by 4 bases, 5 bases remained unmatched. The CDR3 consists of 16 residues.

V is TRBV24-1 and J is TRBJ1-2; a possible D gene is TRBD1 (6 bases). Germline V gene sequence: CDR1 KGHDR, CDR2 SFDVKD. The V end lost 5 bases, the J end lost 0 bases, and 12 bases lay between the germline ends. The CDR3 runs to 15 residues. In nucleotides, the CDR3 is TGTGCCACCAGTGCCAAGACAGGATCTAACTATGGCTACACCTTC. This translates into CATSAKTGSNYGYTF.

J is TRBJ1-5 and V is TRBV6-5; weak D call: TRBD1 (5 bases). Germline loops: CDR1 MNHEY, CDR2 SVGAGI. The V end lost 10 bases, the J end lost 3 bases, and 16 bases lay between the germline ends. The CDR3 extends over 14 amino acids. The CDR3 protein is CATGLGALNQPQHF. DNA for the CDR3: TGTGCCACTGGACTTGGGGCCCTCAATCAGCCCCAGCATTTT.

The chain has TRBV5-8 and TRBJ1-1, with unresolved D. V lost 6 bases and J lost 1, with 10 bases in between. The CDR3 sequence is 13 residues long. Germline V gives CDR1 SGHTS, CDR2 YDEGEE. The CDR3 nucleotides read TGTGCCAGCACCCCCTTTACGAACACTGAAGCTTTCTTT. It is translated as CASTPFTNTEAFF. Complete variable domain (other parts from reference TRBV5-8 and TRBJ1-1): EAGVTQSPTHLIKTRGQQATLRCSPISGHTSVYWYQQALGLGLQFLLWYDEGEERNRGNFPPRFSGRQFPNYSSELNVNALELEDSALYLCASTPFTNTEAFFGQGTRLTVV.

V and J are TRBV7-3 and TRBJ1-1, with D hard to call. The V and J ends lost 2 bases and 1 base respectively, with 5 bases between them. This CDR3 region has 13 residues. Germline assignment: CDR1 SGHTA and CDR2 FQGTGA. The CDR3 nucleotides read TGTGCCAGCAGCTTATCAGCGAACACTGAAGCTTTCTTT. Translated: CASSLSANTEAFF.

The chain recombines TRBV6-5 with TRBJ1-2; 11 bases agree with TRBD1. The CDR3 is 13 amino acids. Germline trimming cut 5 bases from V and 5 bases from J; bases unmatched to any gene: 1. Germline CDR1 MNHEY, CDR2 SVGAGI. CDR3 in DNA: TGTGCCAGCAGTCGGGACAGGGGGTATGGCTACACCTTC. This translates into CASSRDRGYGYTF.

The chain recombines TRBV2 with TRBJ1-3; D is ambiguous. CDR3 length equals 16 residues. Trimming removed 4 bases at V and 0 bases at J, with 13 bases between. Germline lookup yields CDR1 SNHLY and CDR2 FYNNEI. The CDR3 spells CASSARGRDSGNTIYF. The CDR3 DNA reads TGTGCCAGCAGTGCAAGAGGGAGGGACTCTGGAAACACCATATATTTT.

V is TRBV27 and J is TRBJ2-5; 11 nucleotides agree with TRBD2. The J segment lost 3 bases and the V segment lost 1 base, leaving 7 bases of the junction unmatched. Germline CDR1 is MNHEY and CDR2 is SMNVEV (reference sequence). CDR3 length: 17 residues. DNA for the CDR3: TGTGCCAGCAGTTTATGGGGTAGCGGGAGGGCCGAAGAGACCCAGTACTTC. This gives the protein CASSLWGSGRAEETQYF.

CDR3 sequence: CASSAIGGANQPQHF. CDR3 sequence (DNA): TGTGCCAGCTCAGCGATCGGTGGGGCAAATCAGCCCCAGCATTTT. This sequence joins TRBV18 and TRBJ1-5; the D gene is possibly TRBD1 (5 bases). Germline V gene lookup returns CDR1 KGHSH and CDR2 LQKENI. The length of the CDR3 is 15 residues. Trimming took 5 bases from V and 4 from J, leaving 15 bases between them.